The 11 T cell receptor beta chains below were found in one sample sequenced in a study of T cell repertoires in cytomegalovirus infection. TCRdb re-analysed the reads in MiXCR, keeping a single row per CDR3 protein. Among about half a million distinct CDR3 sequences, around 30% were seen once, and the ten largest hold about a sixth. The antigens these receptors bind are not known. Sequencing used cultured PBMCs, obtained from culture after CMV antigen stimulation. These receptors all come from a human donor in good health (CMV status not recorded). Some clones in this sample may be carry-over from other donors' samples.

The V call is TRBV10-3, the J call TRBJ1-5; TRBD1 might be the D (5 bases). Germline V lookup: CDR1 ENHRY, CDR2 SYGVKD. Trimming left V 11 bases short and J 0 bases short, with 11 bases between. This CDR3 is 13 amino acids long. The CDR3 is CAVGGGSNQPQHF. CDR3 nucleotides: TGTGCCGTCGGTGGGGGTAGCAATCAGCCCCAGCATTTT.

This clonotype occurred a few times. This chain connects TRBV12-3 or TRBV12-4 to TRBJ1-2; 7 nucleotides agree with TRBD1. V shed 5 bases and J 4 bases; nucleotides not matched to a gene: 7. The CDR3 sequence is 14 residues long. CDR3: CASSIKQGIYGYTF. CDR3 nucleotides: TGTGCCAGCAGTATTAAACAGGGGATCTATGGCTACACCTTC.

The chain links TRBV7-6 to TRBJ2-7; 9 positions agree with TRBD1. The germline gives CDR1 SGHVS, CDR2 FNYEAQ. Trimming removed 3 bases from V and 4 bases from J; junction bases left unmatched: 4. The CDR3 totals 14 residues. The DNA for the CDR3 is TGTGCCAGCAGCTTGATGACAGGGGGTTACGAGCAGTACTTC. Translated, it gives CASSLMTGGYEQYF.

In this sample, this clonotype turned up once. The rearrangement joins TRBV28 to TRBJ1-4; tentative D call: TRBD1 (5 bases). The CDR3 consists of 16 residues. Per the germline V gene, CDR1 is MDHEN and CDR2 is SYDVKM. V lost 5 bases and J lost 0, with 13 bases in between. In nucleotides, the CDR3 is TGTGCCAGCAGTCCGAACACAGGTGCAACTAATGAAAAACTGTTTTTT. Translated: CASSPNTGATNEKLFF.

This clonotype was observed a few times. V is TRBV2 and J is TRBJ2-5; TRBD2 matches at 9 bases. The CDR3 is 14 residues long. The V and J ends lost 6 bases and 5 bases, in that order; junction bases with no gene match: 7. The V gene's germline CDR1 is SNHLY and CDR2 FYNNEI. The CDR3 DNA follows: TGTGCCAGCAGGGCGGGACTAGCATCGGAGACCCAGTACTTC. Encoded protein: CASRAGLASETQYF.

The chain uses TRBV12-3 or TRBV12-4 and TRBJ1-2; D is unresolved. The V end lost 6 bases, the J end lost 8 bases, and 16 bases lay between the germline ends. The CDR3 runs to 13 residues. The CDR3 reads CASSPESTGGYTF. The DNA of the CDR3 is TGTGCCAGCAGCCCTGAGAGCACTGGGGGCTACACCTTC.

This clonotype has just a few counts. The chain uses TRBV7-3 and TRBJ2-3; D perhaps matches TRBD2 (5 bases). The germline V and J ends were trimmed by 6 bases and 5 bases, with 21 bases remaining between them. Germline V gene data show CDR1 as SGHTA and CDR2 as FQGTGA. CDR3 length: 16 residues. CDR3: CASSPTISVSGDTQYF. Written as DNA, the CDR3 is TGTGCCAGCAGTCCAACTATTAGCGTGAGTGGAGATACGCAGTATTTT.

The chain recombines TRBV29-1 with TRBJ1-3; the D is unclear. V was shortened by 4 bases and J by 4 bases, with 8 bases between the two germline ends. Looked up from germline, CDR1 is SQVTM and CDR2 is ANQGSEA. The CDR3 contains 12 residues. CDR3 protein: CSVARGGNTIYF. The CDR3, as DNA: TGCAGCGTTGCCCGAGGGGGAAACACCATATATTTT.

The chain is built from TRBV7-3 and TRBJ2-1, with 7 bases that match TRBD2. Losses at the gene ends were 1 base for V and 5 bases for J; bases not matched to a gene: 2. This CDR3 is 14 amino acids long. CDR1 SGHTA and CDR2 FQGTGA come from the germline V gene. The CDR3: CASSLNGRNNEQFF. The DNA of the CDR3 is TGTGCCAGCAGCTTAAACGGGAGGAACAATGAGCAGTTCTTC.

This clonotype came up a few times. The chain carries TRBV7-9 and TRBJ2-1; 7 bases fit TRBD2. Germline CDR1 reads SEHNR; CDR2 reads FQNEAQ (reference sequence). The J segment lost 5 bases and the V segment lost 5 bases, leaving 9 bases of the junction unmatched. This CDR3 is 15 amino acids long. CDR3 sequence: CASSHPLAPDNEQFF. In nucleotides, the CDR3 is TGTGCCAGCAGCCACCCACTAGCGCCGGACAATGAGCAGTTCTTC.

The rearrangement joins TRBV19 to TRBJ1-1, with 7 positions matching TRBD1. Germline V CDR1 and CDR2: LNHDA, SQIVND (reference sequence). CDR3 length: 14 residues. The J segment lost 6 bases and the V segment lost 6 bases, leaving 10 bases of the junction unmatched. CDR3 residues: CASRILRDSPEAFF. The DNA for the CDR3 is TGTGCCAGTAGGATCTTACGGGACAGCCCTGAAGCTTTCTTT.